This T cell receptor beta chain is from a study of PD-L1 blockade in urothelial cancer. Overall study: Timepoints chosen for blood analysis were 3 weeks (second dose) and 6 weeks after treatment start.

Sequencing used immunoSEQ multiplex PCR; TCRdb keeps in-frame clones, though not all of them. The sample records roughly 24,000 clones, 75% to 90% being singletons. This clone was seen a few times. The CDR3 has 14 residues. V gave up 4 bases and J gave up 1 base, with 7 bases separating them. Looked up from germline, CDR1 is SGHNT and CDR2 is YENEEA. The specimen comprised PBMCs, sampled around atezolizumab (anti-PD-L1) treatment. The rearrangement joins TRBV11-3 to TRBJ2-2, with TRBD1 as a possible D gene (6 bases). This receptor was taken from a man in his 60s with urothelial cancer. The CDR3 DNA reads as TGTGCCAGCAGCTCACAGGGGAACACCGGGGAGCTGTTTTTT. Translation gives CASSSQGNTGELFF. Supplemented by reference TRBV11-3 and TRBJ2-2, the full variable domain reads EAGVVQSPRYKIIEKKQPVAFWCNPISGHNTLYWYLQNLGQGPELLIRYENEEAVDDSQLPKDRFSAERLKGVDSTLKIQPAELGDSAVYLCASSSQGNTGELFFGEGSRLTVL.